This TCR beta chain was observed in a study of blood T cell repertoires in COVID-19. Study-level background: COVID-19 samples, acute and convalescent, were from the United States, Italy and Spain.

Germline assignment: CDR1 SGHRS and CDR2 YFSETQ. The length of the CDR3 is 15 residues. V lost 4 bases and J 0 bases, leaving 11 bases between the germline ends. The authors' processing: Counts of nucleated cells, estimated from reference gene primer amplification, were obtained. Generated by immunoSEQ multiplex PCR, the TCRdb table keeps only in-frame clones and is missing some. D and trimming come from the DNA, and the V and J calls and clone size come from that table. The sample lists 130,000 to 150,000 clones, more than 75% seen once, with approximately 1.2% in the top ten. Categorization into cohorts depended on clinical history that participants reported.

Material for sequencing was PBMCs or T cells enriched from blood (not recorded which). The chain employs TRBV5-1 and TRBJ2-1, with a possible D match to TRBD1 (6 bases). The TCR comes from a woman in her 30s with acute COVID-19. The CDR3 loop reads CASSGGSNSYNEQFF. CDR3 bases: TGCGCCAGCAGCGGGGGCAGCAACTCCTACAATGAGCAGTTCTTC. The whole variable domain, filled in from reference TRBV5-1 and TRBJ2-1, reads KAGVTQTPRYLIKTRGQQVTLSCSPISGHRSVSWYQQTPGQGLQFLFEYFSETQRNKGNFPGRFSGRQFSNSRSEMNVSTLELGDSALYLCASSGGSNSYNEQFFGPGTRLTVL.